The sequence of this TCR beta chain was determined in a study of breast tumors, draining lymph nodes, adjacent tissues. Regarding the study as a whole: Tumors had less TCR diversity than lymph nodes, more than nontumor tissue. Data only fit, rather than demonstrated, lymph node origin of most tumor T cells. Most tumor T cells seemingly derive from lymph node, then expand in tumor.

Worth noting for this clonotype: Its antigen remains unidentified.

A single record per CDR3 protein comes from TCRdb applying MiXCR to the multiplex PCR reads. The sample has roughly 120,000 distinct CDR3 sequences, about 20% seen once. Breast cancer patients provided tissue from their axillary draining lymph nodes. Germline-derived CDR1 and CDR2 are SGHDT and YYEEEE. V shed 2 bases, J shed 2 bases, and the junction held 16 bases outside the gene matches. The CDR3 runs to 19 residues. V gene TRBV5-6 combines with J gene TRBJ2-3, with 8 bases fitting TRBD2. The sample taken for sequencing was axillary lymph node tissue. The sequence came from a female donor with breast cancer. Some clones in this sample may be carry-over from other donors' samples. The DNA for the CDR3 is TGTGCCAGCAGCTTTTCGAAGGGAGCGGGGGCCCTAAACACAGATACGCAGTATTTT. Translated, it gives CASSFSKGAGALNTDTQYF.